A single sample is the source of the 5 T cell receptor beta chains below, sequenced in a study of vaccination effects on CD4 cells after COVID-19. The repertoire was sequenced with immunoSEQ multiplex PCR; TCRdb's copy has only in-frame clones and lacks some. The sample includes 25,000 to 35,000 clones, about 70% of them seen just once. The antigens these receptors bind are not known. Antigen-specific CD4+ T cells expanded by the ViraFEST assay with viral peptide pools were then sequenced. Following a roughly 9-day culture, CD4+ T cells were purified. As their vaccination, participants received two doses of either BNT162b2 or mRNA-1273. The sequencing used CD4+ T cells from PBMCs cultured with HCoV-NL63 spike peptides, collected after COVID-19 vaccination. These receptors originate from a human donor who received a COVID-19 vaccine.

The chain couples TRBV21-1 to TRBJ2-1; the table's D call TRBD1 went unverified against the DNA. TRBV21-1 is a listed pseudogene. The CDR3 is made up of 16 amino acids. The DNA for the CDR3 is TGTGCCAGCAGCAAAACCCGGGACAGAGACTTTAATGAGCAGTTCTTC. It yields the protein CASSKTRDRDFNEQFF.

The chain has TRBV5-1 and TRBJ2-3; D possibly corresponds to TRBD2 (6 bases). V lost 4 bases, J lost 1 base, and 13 bases lay in between. Germline V gene sequence: CDR1 SGHRS, CDR2 YFSETQ. The length of the CDR3 is 15 residues. The CDR3 sequence is CASSLSGPGTDTQYF. The CDR3 DNA is TGCGCCAGCAGCCTAAGCGGGCCGGGCACAGATACGCAGTATTTT.

This clone turned up a few times. The chain links TRBV4-2 to TRBJ2-1; 12 bases line up with TRBD2. The J segment lost 0 bases and the V segment lost 0 bases, leaving 3 bases of the junction unmatched. The CDR3 sequence is 18 residues long. Germline V lookup: CDR1 LGHNA, CDR2 YNFKEQ. The CDR3 nucleotides read TGTGCCAGCAGCCAAGAAGCGACTAGCGGGAGCTCCTACAATGAGCAGTTCTTC. Translation gives CASSQEATSGSSYNEQFF.

The rearrangement joins TRBV27 to TRBJ2-5, with D unresolved. This CDR3 comprises 13 residues. Germline-derived CDR1 and CDR2 are MNHEY and SMNVEV (reference sequence). Trimming took 3 bases from V and 5 from J, leaving 10 bases between them. CDR3 protein: CASSFLGTETQYF. The CDR3, as DNA: TGTGCCAGCAGTTTTCTCGGAACGGAGACCCAGTACTTC.

This sequence joins TRBV3-1 (or the pseudogene TRBV3-2) and TRBJ2-7; 7 nucleotides agree with TRBD2. After removal of 1 base from V and 0 bases from J, the junction contained 6 bases not matched to a gene. Germline V lookup: CDR1 LGHDT, CDR2 YNNKEL (reference sequence). This CDR3 is built from 16 residues. In DNA, the CDR3 is TGTGCCAGCAGCCAAGCGGCTAGCGGATCCTCCTACGAGCAGTACTTC. Translated, it gives CASSQAASGSSYEQYF.